This TCR beta chain stems from a study of PD-1 blockade in classical Hodgkin lymphoma (dated by TCRdb to about 2020). With respect to the entire study: Nivolumab dosing was 3 mg/kg intravenously every 2 weeks, continuing until either disease progression or unacceptable toxicity. A peripheral blood immune signature of response to PD-1 blockade in classical Hodgkin lymphoma was defined using TCR beta sequencing and CyTOF. Broader findings and caveats from the paper: The study was restricted to a single clinical trial cohort, and the causes of repertoire differences, possibly disease activity or prior therapy, were left undefined. Baseline TCR diversity was reported to be lower in newly diagnosed patients than in healthy donors, and even lower in relapsed/refractory patients. Baseline diversity similar to that of newly diagnosed patients was observed in trial patients achieving complete response, whereas significantly lower diversity was observed in partial responders and progressors. Lower diversity was observed in patients in whom nivolumab was started less than 1 year after ASCT, and these patients were excluded from later analyses so that confounding by immune reconstitution would be avoided. A significant rise by C4D1 was seen in CD4+ but not CD8+ TCR diversity (p=0.0027 vs p=0.16), with the rise being most apparent in complete responders (p=0.02).

Genomic DNA was isolated using the Qiagen DNeasy kit from unsorted PBMCs as well as from negatively selected CD4+ and CD8+ fractions. Using primers that anneal to V and J segments, immunoSEQ multiplex PCR amplified the TCR beta CDR3 regions. Amplification bias was minimized using a synthetic immune receptor repertoire, and residual bias was removed computationally after sequencing. The study's own analysis went as follows. Repertoire diversity was quantified as the Shannon entropy index using custom Python scripts. Unsorted, CD4+ and CD8+ repertoires were analyzed separately, except in combined analyses where CD4+ and CD8+ sequences were merged in silico. Clonal expansion was defined as a frequency increase of at least 2-fold after treatment compared with C1D1, and clones undetected at baseline were assigned a pseudocount of 0.5. Clones with 0 or 1 copy at C1D1 were defined as singleton clones, while clones with 2 or more copies were defined as non-singleton clones. By matching protein sequences in sorted samples from the same patient, clones expanded in unsorted samples were annotated as CD4+, CD8+ or unknown. Wilcoxon tests were applied to paired samples to test diversity changes from C1D1 to C4D1. Entries here come from immuneACCESS through TCRdb and include only in-frame sequences with V and J called. Some clones fail to appear in such tables; in the studies checked, an unresolved V gene covers under half of the shortfall, and the cause of the remainder is unknown. The D gene and trimming were derived from the DNA, and the V and J assignments and clone size from that table. The sample includes approximately 100,000 clones, with 83% observed a single time. Around 15% of the sample is taken by the ten largest.

Per the publication, the time point label means: cycle 4 day 1 (C4D1), after 6 weeks of nivolumab. Every trial patient had relapsed after autologous stem cell transplantation, and cohorts A, B and C differed in prior brentuximab vedotin exposure. The trial cohort comprised 60 or so patients with relapsed/refractory classical Hodgkin lymphoma whose best overall responses were complete response, partial response or progressive disease. Single-agent nivolumab was administered to trial patients in the multi-cohort phase II CheckMate 205 trial. Best overall response was determined by an independent review committee according to the 2007 International Working Group response criteria. Trial PBMCs were collected immediately before nivolumab initiation (C1D1) and during therapy at cycle 2 day 1 and cycle 4 day 1. Peripheral blood was collected in 8 mL Vacutainer Cell Preparation Tubes, from which PBMCs were isolated by centrifugation and then cryopreserved.

With respect to this clone: Its antigen is not yet known. There are no base qualities to consult, and no much larger clone falls within one base.

This sequence originates from a human donor with classical Hodgkin lymphoma. The sequences come from peripheral blood mononuclear cells (PBMCs), collected before the fourth cycle of nivolumab.

The sequence in DNA is TGTGCCAGCAGCTTAGGACCCCGGAGGGACTCCTACGAGCAGTACTTC. Its translation reads: CASSLGPRRDSYEQYF. The rearrangement joined TRBV13 to TRBJ2-7; perhaps TRBD2 is the D gene, with 6 bases matching. V and J are truncated by 0 bases and 0 bases respectively, leaving an intervening sequence of 12 bases. The CDR3 has 16 amino acids, counting the end cysteine and phenylalanine. Only the CDR3 part of the read is kept: 48 bases, read in frame from the first base. Looking up the germline V gene (reference sequence) yields CDR1 PRHDT and CDR2 FYEKMQ.